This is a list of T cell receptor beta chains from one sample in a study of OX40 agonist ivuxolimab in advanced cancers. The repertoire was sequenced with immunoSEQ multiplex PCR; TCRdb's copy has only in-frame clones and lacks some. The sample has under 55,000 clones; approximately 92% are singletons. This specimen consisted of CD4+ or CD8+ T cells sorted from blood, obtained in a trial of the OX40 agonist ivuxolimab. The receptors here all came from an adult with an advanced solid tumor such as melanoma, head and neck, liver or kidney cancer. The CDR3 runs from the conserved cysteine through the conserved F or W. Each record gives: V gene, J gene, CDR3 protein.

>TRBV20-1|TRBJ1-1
CSATDTEAFF
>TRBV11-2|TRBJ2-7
CASSLGAYEQYF
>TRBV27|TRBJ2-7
CASSPGPAYEQYF
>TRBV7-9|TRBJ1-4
CASSLDAESNEKLFF
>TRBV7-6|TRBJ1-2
CASSVGQGDGYTF
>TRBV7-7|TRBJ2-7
CASSLVTSSYEQYF
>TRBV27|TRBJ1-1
CASSLGNTEAFF
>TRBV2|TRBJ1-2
CASSETGVYGYTF
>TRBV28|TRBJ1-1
CASSDVHRADTEAFF
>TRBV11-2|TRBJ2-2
CASSSAWTGGNGELFF
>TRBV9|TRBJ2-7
CASSESEGERDPYEQYF
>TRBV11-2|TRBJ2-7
CASSSLDREIHYEQYF
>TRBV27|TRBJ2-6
CASSFLGAGANVLTF
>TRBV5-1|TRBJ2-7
CASSFSTEQYF
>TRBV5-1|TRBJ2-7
CASSWGTGHSYEQYF
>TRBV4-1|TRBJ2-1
CASSLGNEQFF
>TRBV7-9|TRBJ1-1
CASSLAPGPNTEAFF
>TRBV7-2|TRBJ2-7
CASSPGTSGRAYEQYF
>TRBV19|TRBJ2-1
CASSTGLANEQFF
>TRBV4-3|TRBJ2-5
CASSQASGHVETQYF